The present T cell receptor beta chain was sequenced within a study of blood T cell repertoires in COVID-19. Study at large: Both acute and convalescent COVID-19 samples were obtained from the United States, Italy and Spain. Sample material is recorded as cDNA or gDNA derived from T cells, B-cell-depleted T cells, or PBMCs.

Authors' methods: Amplification of reference gene primers provided the estimated nucleated cell counts. Sequencing used immunoSEQ multiplex PCR; TCRdb keeps in-frame clones, though not all of them. V and J calls and clone size follow that table, whereas D and trimming were derived from the DNA. The table has about 180,000 clones, approximately 86% seen once. The clonotype originates from a man aged 50-60 years with active or convalescent COVID-19. Input material: peripheral blood.

The chain's CDR3 is CASSVVPGNIPGELFF. Here the CDR3 DNA reads TGTGCCAGCAGCGTAGTACCAGGGAATATACCCGGGGAGCTGTTTTTT. The chain uses TRBV9 and TRBJ2-2; TRBD1 might be the D (5 bases). The CDR3 is 16 amino acids. The germline V and J ends were trimmed by 0 bases and 6 bases, with 15 bases remaining between them. The germline V gene encodes CDR1 SGDLS and CDR2 YYNGEE.